This T cell receptor (beta chain) was obtained from a study of T cells after somatic rescue of genetic block. The CDR3 length is 14 residues. CDR1 is SGHAT, CDR2 FQNNGV, per germline. With 1 base removed from V and 2 bases from J, the gap between germline ends came to 8 bases. This clone has just a few counts. The repertoire was sequenced with immunoSEQ multiplex PCR; TCRdb's copy has only in-frame clones and lacks some. This sample carries approximately 14,000 clones, approximately 79% of them seen once, and the ten largest clones take roughly 20%. This chain uses TRBV11-2 with TRBJ1-1; D is ambiguous. The TCR was taken from a boy younger than 18. Sequencing was done on a sample of peripheral blood mononuclear cells (PBMCs). The CDR3 is CASSLGGLNTEAFF. In DNA, the CDR3 is TGTGCCAGCAGCTTAGGGGGTTTAAACACTGAAGCTTTCTTT. Drawing the rest from reference TRBV11-2 and TRBJ1-1, the complete variable domain is EAGVAQSPRYKIIEKRQSVAFWCNPISGHATLYWYQQILGQGPKLLIQFQNNGVVDDSQLPKDRFSAERLKGVDSTLKIQPAKLEDSAVYLCASSLGGLNTEAFFGQGTRLTVV.